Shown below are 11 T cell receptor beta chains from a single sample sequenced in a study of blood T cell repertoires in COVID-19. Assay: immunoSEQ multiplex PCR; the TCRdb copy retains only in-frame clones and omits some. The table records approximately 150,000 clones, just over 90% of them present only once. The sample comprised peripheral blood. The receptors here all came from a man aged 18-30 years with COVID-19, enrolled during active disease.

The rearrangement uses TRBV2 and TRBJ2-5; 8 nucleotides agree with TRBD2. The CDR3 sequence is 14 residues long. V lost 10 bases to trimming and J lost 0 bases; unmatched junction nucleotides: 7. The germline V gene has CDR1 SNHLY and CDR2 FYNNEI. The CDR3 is CATPAGEHQETQYF. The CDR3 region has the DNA TGTGCCACCCCAGCGGGAGAGCACCAAGAGACCCAGTACTTC.

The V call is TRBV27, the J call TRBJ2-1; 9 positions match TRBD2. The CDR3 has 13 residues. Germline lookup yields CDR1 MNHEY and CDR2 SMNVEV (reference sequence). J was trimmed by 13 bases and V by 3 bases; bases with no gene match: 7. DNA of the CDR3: TGTGCCAGCAGTTTTGGGCTAGCGGGATTTCAGTTCTTC. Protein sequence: CASSFGLAGFQFF.

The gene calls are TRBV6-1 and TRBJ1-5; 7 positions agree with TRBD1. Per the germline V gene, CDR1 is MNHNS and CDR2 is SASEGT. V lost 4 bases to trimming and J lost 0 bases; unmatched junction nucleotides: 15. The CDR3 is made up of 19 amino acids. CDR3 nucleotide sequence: TGTGCCAGCAGTGGGGATCAACAGGGGTTCACGATTAGCAATCAGCCCCAGCATTTT. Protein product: CASSGDQQGFTISNQPQHF.

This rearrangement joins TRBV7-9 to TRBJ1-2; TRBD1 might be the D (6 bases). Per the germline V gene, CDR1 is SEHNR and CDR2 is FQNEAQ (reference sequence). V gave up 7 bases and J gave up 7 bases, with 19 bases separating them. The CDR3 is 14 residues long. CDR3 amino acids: CASTEDRTPGGYTF. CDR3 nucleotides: TGTGCCAGCACCGAAGACAGGACCCCTGGTGGCTACACCTTC.

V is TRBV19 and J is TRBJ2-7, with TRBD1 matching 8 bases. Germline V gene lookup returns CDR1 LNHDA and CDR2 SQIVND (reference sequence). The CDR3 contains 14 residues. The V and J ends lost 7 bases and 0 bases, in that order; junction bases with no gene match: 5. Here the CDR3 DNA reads TGTGCCAGTACCAGGACAGGGAACTCCTACGAGCAGTACTTC. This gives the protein CASTRTGNSYEQYF. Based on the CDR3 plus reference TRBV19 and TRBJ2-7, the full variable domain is DGGITQSPKYLFRKEGQNVTLSCEQNLNHDAMYWYRQDPGQGLRLIYYSQIVNDFQKGDIAEGYSVSREKKESFPLTVTSAQKNPTAFYLCASTRTGNSYEQYFGPGTRLTVT.

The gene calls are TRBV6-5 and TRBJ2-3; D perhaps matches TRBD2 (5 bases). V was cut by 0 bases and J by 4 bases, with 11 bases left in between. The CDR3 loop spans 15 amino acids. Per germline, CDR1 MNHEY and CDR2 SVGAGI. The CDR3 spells CASSYSLRAPDTQYF. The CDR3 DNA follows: TGTGCCAGCAGTTACTCCCTGAGGGCCCCAGATACGCAGTATTTT.

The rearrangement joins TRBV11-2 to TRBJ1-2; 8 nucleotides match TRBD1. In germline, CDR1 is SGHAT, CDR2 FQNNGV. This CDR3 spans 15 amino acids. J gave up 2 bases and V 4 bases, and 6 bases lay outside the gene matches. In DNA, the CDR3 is TGTGCCAGCAGCTCCCCCCGGGACAGGAACTATGGCTACACCTTC. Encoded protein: CASSSPRDRNYGYTF.

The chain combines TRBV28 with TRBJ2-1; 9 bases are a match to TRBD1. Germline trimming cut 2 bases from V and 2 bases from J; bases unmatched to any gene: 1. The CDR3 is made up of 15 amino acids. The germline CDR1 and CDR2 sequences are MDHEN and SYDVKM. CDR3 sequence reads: CASSLGQGTYNEQFF. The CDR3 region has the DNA TGTGCCAGCAGTTTAGGACAGGGGACCTACAATGAGCAGTTCTTC.

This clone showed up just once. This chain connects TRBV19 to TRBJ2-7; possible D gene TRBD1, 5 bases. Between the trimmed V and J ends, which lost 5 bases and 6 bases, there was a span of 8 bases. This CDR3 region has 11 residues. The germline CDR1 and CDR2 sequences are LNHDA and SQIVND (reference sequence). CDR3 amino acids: CASSQGGEQYF. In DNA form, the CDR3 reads TGTGCCAGTAGTCAGGGCGGCGAGCAGTACTTC.

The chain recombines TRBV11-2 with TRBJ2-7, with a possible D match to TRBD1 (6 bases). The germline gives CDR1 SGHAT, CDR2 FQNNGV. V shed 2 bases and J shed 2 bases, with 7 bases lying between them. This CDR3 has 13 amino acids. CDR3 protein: CASSLYRAYEQYF. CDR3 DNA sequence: TGTGCCAGCAGCTTATACAGGGCCTACGAGCAGTACTTC.

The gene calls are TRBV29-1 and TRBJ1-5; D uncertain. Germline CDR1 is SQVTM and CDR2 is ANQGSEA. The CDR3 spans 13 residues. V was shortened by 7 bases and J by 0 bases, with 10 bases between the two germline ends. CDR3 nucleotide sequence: TGCAGCGCTGTGGGCGATAGCAATCAGCCCCAGCATTTT. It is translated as CSAVGDSNQPQHF.